A selection of T cell receptor beta chains follows, all from one sample in a study of CD8 T cell repertoires and HIV-1 epitope variants. TCRdb's copy holds only in-frame clones and misses some; the assay was immunoSEQ multiplex PCR. Among over 90,000 clones listed, roughly four fifths were seen once. Source material: uncultured baseline CD8+ T cells from peripheral blood mononuclear cells (PBMCs). These receptors came from a male donor with HIV. Both conserved end residues are trimmed from each CDR3. Expanded clones get a size class; other rows say once, few or many, or leave the size out.

once	TRBV6-5	ASRDRHYGYT
few	TRBV6-6	ASSYGGEELF
few	TRBV6-6	ASSYSSVNTEAF
.	TRBV29-1	SVDSTGTGNTEAF
few	TRBV5-4	ASSSNWGLTGIDEQY
.	TRBV7-2	ASSQGYSNQPQH
.	TRBV28	ATTEAGTNEKLF
.	TRBV7-9	ASSLLNRDQPQH
.	TRBV2	ASSDYRGNQETQY
few	TRBV6-4	ASSVPPRDRGLVYGYT
once	TRBV7-2	ASSYRTSGGTTYNEQF
.	TRBV27	ASSLSSGGTLNTEAF
.	TRBV2	ASSGESYWGGNTEAF
.	TRBV13	ASTLDQGAASILNTEAF
.	TRBV5-1	ASSPGQGRYQPQH
.	TRBV21-1	ASRLVRGSEQY
.	TRBV7-9	ASSGQVRGETQY
.	TRBV15	ATSIRVDQPQH
.	TRBV6-5	ASSSRRKNTEAF
.	TRBV5-1	ASTNDTSTDTQY
.	TRBV7-3	ASRSRNTGELF
.	TRBV7-2	ASSLIPPSSGNTIY
few	TRBV6-1	ASSSVAPPGNEQF
.	TRBV7-3	ASSPYVGYGYT
.	TRBV18	ASGTRPDTQY
.	TRBV5-1	ASSLGDREGYT
.	TRBV9	ASSVGGQAYEQY
.	TRBV28	ASSPTGRATYGYT
few	TRBV27	ASSLGGLAGAYEQY
.	TRBV15	ATSRDNRGGNTIY
.	TRBV2	ASSNYGYT
.	TRBV16	ASSQSFIDGETQY
once	TRBV12-5	ASGLGQAEDTQY
.	TRBV5-4	ASSLVSSYNEQF
.	TRBV7-2	ASSLLWPQAVNSTEAF
.	TRBV13	ASSKGLLYEQY